This TCR beta chain was found in a study of blood T cell repertoires in COVID-19. The overall study: Nucleic acid was either cDNA or gDNA, and it came from T cells, B-cell-depleted T cells, or PBMCs.

TCRdb's copy holds only in-frame clones and misses some; the assay was immunoSEQ multiplex PCR. Of 150,000 to 200,000 clones listed, more than 75% were seen once; the top ten hold 5.5% to 7%. Deletions cut 5 bases from V and 1 base from J, with 9 bases between. Germline CDR1 is SGHAT and CDR2 is FQNNGV. CDR3 length: 13 amino acids. The sequence derives from a man in his forties or fifties with active or convalescent COVID-19. The chain joins TRBV11-2 to TRBJ2-7; D not resolved. The sequenced material came from peripheral blood. CDR3 protein: CASSPLTSYEQYF. In DNA, the CDR3 is TGTGCCAGCAGCCCGCTCACTTCCTACGAGCAGTACTTC. Full variable domain (rest looked up from reference TRBV11-2 and TRBJ2-7): EAGVAQSPRYKIIEKRQSVAFWCNPISGHATLYWYQQILGQGPKLLIQFQNNGVVDDSQLPKDRFSAERLKGVDSTLKIQPAKLEDSAVYLCASSPLTSYEQYFGPGTRLTVT.